This entry lists 28 T cell receptor beta chains sequenced from one sample in a study of T cells after yellow fever vaccination. TCRdb processed the 5' RACE reads anew with MiXCR; each CDR3 protein has one entry. The sample includes about 300,000 distinct CDR3 sequences, 7.5% to 9% seen only once; the top ten take approximately 3.5%. The sequencing here drew on CD4+ T cells sorted from PBMCs, taken 5 days after the yellow fever booster vaccination. Receptor source: a young man who received the YFV17D yellow fever vaccine.

In its sample, this clonotype was seen many times. The CDR3 is CASSWGVRYNEQFF. The CDR3, as DNA: TGTGCCAGCAGTTGGGGGGTCCGATACAATGAGCAGTTCTTC. The genes are TRBV6-2 or TRBV6-3 and TRBJ2-1; weak D call: TRBD2 (6 bases). The CDR3 has 14 residues. Trimming took 4 bases from V and 4 from J, leaving 11 bases between them. The germline gives CDR1 MNHEY, CDR2 SVGEGT.

This clonotype was detected ten times or more. The rearrangement uses TRBV20-1 and TRBJ2-1; possibly TRBD2 for D (6 bases). CDR1 and CDR2 (germline): DFQATT, SNEGSKA (reference sequence). V lost 6 bases, J lost 5 bases, and 20 bases lay in between. This CDR3 has 15 amino acids. CDR3 sequence: CSATFFSGLHNEQFF. CDR3 nucleotide sequence: TGCAGTGCCACCTTTTTCTCGGGACTTCACAATGAGCAGTTCTTC.

This clonotype was seen many times. The rearrangement links TRBV29-1 to TRBJ2-1; 11 bases agree with TRBD1. The CDR3 sequence is 14 residues long. The germline V gene has CDR1 SQVTM and CDR2 ANQGSEA. V lost 7 bases to trimming and J lost 2 bases; unmatched junction nucleotides: 4. This chain's CDR3 is CSGRTGGPYNEQFF. The CDR3 DNA reads as TGCAGCGGCCGGACAGGGGGCCCCTACAATGAGCAGTTCTTC.

This clonotype was observed many times. The chain joins TRBV3-1 to TRBJ2-1, with 7 positions matching TRBD2. V dropped 3 bases and J dropped 7; count of bases not matched to a gene: 9. Per germline, CDR1 LGHDT and CDR2 YNNKEL (reference sequence). The CDR3 runs 15 residues. This CDR3 reads CASSQELRGWNEQFF. CDR3 bases: TGTGCCAGCAGCCAGGAGTTGCGGGGGTGGAATGAGCAGTTCTTC.

V gene TRBV30 combines with J gene TRBJ1-3, with 10 bases fitting TRBD1. Trimming removed 2 bases from V and 10 bases from J; junction bases left unmatched: 8. Germline CDR1 GTSNPN, CDR2 SVGIG (reference sequence). The CDR3 has 14 amino acids. CDR3 sequence reads: CAWSTLGQGNTIYF. CDR3 sequence (DNA): TGTGCCTGGAGTACCCTGGGACAGGGGAATACCATATATTTT.

On this clonotype itself: The junction departs from germline at one end; a sequencing error may be responsible. This chain connects TRBV7-2 to TRBJ2-5; 9 bases map to TRBD2. The germline CDR1 and CDR2 sequences are SGHTA and FQGNSA. The CDR3 has 14 residues. Here the CDR3 DNA reads TGTGCCAGCATCTTAAGCGGGGGGAAAGAGACCCAGTACTTC. Translated, it gives CASILSGGKETQYF.

Only a few counts were recorded for this clonotype. V and J are TRBV3-1 and TRBJ2-6; D unclear. This CDR3 is 14 amino acids long. V lost 4 bases to trimming and J lost 2 bases, with 6 bases between them. Germline lookup yields CDR1 LGHDT and CDR2 YNNKEL (reference sequence). CDR3: CASSPTAGANVLTF. CDR3 DNA sequence: TGTGCCAGCAGCCCCACAGCTGGGGCCAACGTCCTGACTTTC.

V and J are TRBV20-1 and TRBJ2-7, with D maybe TRBD1 (6 bases). With 6 bases removed from V and 2 bases from J, the gap between germline ends came to 14 bases. Germline CDR1 DFQATT, CDR2 SNEGSKA (reference sequence). The CDR3 length is 13 residues. CDR3 sequence: CSAIGTQTYEQYF. Written as DNA, the CDR3 is TGCAGTGCCATCGGGACACAGACCTACGAGCAGTACTTC.

This clonotype was seen ten or more times. The chain has TRBV5-1 and TRBJ1-2; D is possibly TRBD1 (6 bases). Germline CDR1 and CDR2: SGHRS and YFSETQ. CDR3 length: 13 amino acids. Trimming pared 4 bases from V and 2 bases from J, leaving 9 bases between. The DNA of the CDR3 is TGCGCCAGCAGCCAACAGGGAAACTATGGCTACACCTTC. This translates into CASSQQGNYGYTF.

This clonotype turned up a few times. V and J are TRBV5-4 and TRBJ2-3, with TRBD1 matching 7 bases. Per the germline V gene, CDR1 is SGHNT and CDR2 is YYREEE (reference sequence). V lost 6 bases to trimming and J lost 1 base; unmatched junction nucleotides: 5. The CDR3 length is 14 residues. CDR3 DNA sequence: TGTGCCAGCACTTCAACAGGGGGCACAGATACGCAGTATTTT. As protein: CASTSTGGTDTQYF.

This clonotype was observed at least ten times. The V call is TRBV12-3 or TRBV12-4, the J call TRBJ2-2; 9 bases are shared with TRBD1. The trim removed 6 bases at V and 7 bases at J, leaving 6 bases unmatched. The CDR3 has 14 residues. This CDR3 reads CASRIQGAHGELFF. DNA of the CDR3: TGTGCCAGCAGAATACAGGGGGCGCACGGGGAGCTGTTTTTT.

The chain carries TRBV6-5 and TRBJ2-3, with TRBD1 matching over 9 bases. This CDR3 contains 15 residues. Per germline, CDR1 MNHEY and CDR2 SVGAGI. With 5 bases clipped from V and 7 bases from J, the junction kept 10 bases outside the gene matches. DNA of the CDR3: TGTGCCAGCAGTGCCGGGACAGGGACTTTGTATACGCAGTATTTT. This codes for CASSAGTGTLYTQYF.

The chain employs TRBV15 and TRBJ1-2; tentatively, D is TRBD1 (5 bases). Trimming removed 2 bases at V and 8 bases at J, with 12 bases between. The germline V gene has CDR1 LNHNV and CDR2 YYDKDF (reference sequence). This CDR3 is 13 amino acids long. CDR3 protein: CATSRTGDWGYTF. The CDR3 DNA reads TGTGCCACCAGCAGAACGGGGGATTGGGGCTACACCTTC.

This clonotype was counted between two and nine times. The V call is TRBV6-1, the J call TRBJ2-7; D not certain. CDR3 length: 13 amino acids. The V gene lost 2 bases and the J gene lost 5 bases, with 10 bases spanning the gap. Germline V lookup: CDR1 MNHNS, CDR2 SASEGT. The CDR3: CASSERLVDEQYF. In nucleotides, the CDR3 is TGTGCCAGCAGTGAAAGACTGGTCGACGAGCAGTACTTC.

This clonotype came up many times. V is TRBV5-1 and J is TRBJ1-3; TRBD1 matches 8 bases. This CDR3 comprises 14 residues. The germline V gene encodes CDR1 SGHRS and CDR2 YFSETQ. V lost 0 bases and J lost 6; bases outside the gene matches: 2. The CDR3: CASSLGTGQNTIYF. The CDR3 region has the DNA TGCGCCAGCAGCTTGGGGACAGGGCAAAACACCATATATTTT.

The genes are TRBV20-1 and TRBJ2-3, with 10 bases identical to TRBD2. Trimming cost V 4 bases and J 4 bases; bases outside gene matches: 8. The CDR3 covers 15 residues. Germline CDR1 and CDR2: DFQATT and SNEGSKA (reference sequence). The CDR3 sequence: CSANPGLAYPDTQYF. The CDR3 DNA reads TGCAGTGCTAATCCGGGACTAGCGTATCCAGATACGCAGTATTTT.

This clonotype was seen more than once but under ten times. The V and J genes are TRBV4-3 and TRBJ1-1, with D perhaps matching TRBD1 (5 bases). Trimming took 1 base from V and 11 from J, leaving 11 bases between them. CDR3 length: 12 amino acids. Germline V gene data show CDR1 as LGHNA and CDR2 as YSLEER. CDR3: CASSQGGRDAFF. CDR3 bases: TGCGCCAGCAGCCAAGGGGGTAGGGACGCTTTCTTT.

V gene TRBV20-1 combines with J gene TRBJ2-3; 8 nucleotides line up with TRBD1. The CDR3 has 13 residues. Trimming removed 3 bases from V and 1 base from J; junction bases left unmatched: 0. Germline CDR1 is DFQATT and CDR2 is SNEGSKA (reference sequence). CDR3 DNA sequence: TGCAGTGCTAGGGGACAGGGCACAGATACGCAGTATTTT. This gives the protein CSARGQGTDTQYF.

The chain recombines TRBV20-1 with TRBJ1-2; TRBD1 agrees at 7 bases. This CDR3 is built from 15 residues. Per the germline V gene, CDR1 is DFQATT and CDR2 is SNEGSKA (reference sequence). The V gene end was trimmed by 5 bases and the J gene end by 3 bases; junction bases not matched to a gene: 12. Here the CDR3 reads CSAPRGQQGHYGYTF. The CDR3 nucleotides are TGCAGTGCTCCCCGAGGGCAACAGGGGCACTATGGCTACACCTTC.

The V and J genes are TRBV10-3 and TRBJ2-3; 9 nucleotides line up with TRBD2. J was trimmed by 4 bases and V by 10 bases; bases with no gene match: 12. This CDR3 is 15 amino acids long. Germline CDR1 is ENHRY and CDR2 is SYGVKD. CDR3 region: CATSPGTSSPDTQYF. In DNA, the CDR3 is TGTGCCACCTCACCCGGGACTAGCTCCCCAGATACGCAGTATTTT.

This clonotype was found many times. V gene TRBV6-6 combines with J gene TRBJ2-1; a weak D match, TRBD2 (6 bases). The CDR3 totals 14 residues. Germline CDR1 reads MNHNY; CDR2 reads SVGAGI (reference sequence). V lost 6 bases and J 4 bases, leaving 13 bases between the germline ends. Written as DNA, the CDR3 is TGTGCCAGCAGAGAGGGACTCGGATACAATGAGCAGTTCTTC. It yields the protein CASREGLGYNEQFF.

The V gene is TRBV2, the J gene TRBJ2-7; TRBD1 might be the D (5 bases). Germline V lookup: CDR1 SNHLY, CDR2 FYNNEI. The CDR3 runs to 13 residues. Between the trimmed V and J ends, which lost 8 bases and 3 bases, there was a span of 14 bases. The CDR3 nucleotides are TGTGCCAGCCGCATAGACAGTTACTACGAGCAGTACTTC. Protein product: CASRIDSYYEQYF.

This chain connects TRBV19 to TRBJ1-1; maybe TRBD1 (5 bases). Deletions cut 3 bases from V and 5 bases from J, with 10 bases between. The length of the CDR3 is 13 residues. Germline V gene sequence: CDR1 LNHDA, CDR2 SQIVND (reference sequence). CDR3 bases: TGTGCCAGTAGTATGCTCAGGGATACTGAAGCTTTCTTT. It is translated as CASSMLRDTEAFF.

This clonotype was counted many times. This chain links TRBV7-9 with TRBJ1-5; the D gene is possibly TRBD1 (5 bases). Trimming pared 5 bases from V and 7 bases from J, leaving 15 bases between. CDR1 and CDR2 (germline): SEHNR, FQNEAQ (reference sequence). The CDR3 is made up of 14 amino acids. The CDR3 loop reads CASSPGRDGQPQHF. CDR3 bases: TGTGCCAGCAGCCCCGGACGGGACGGGCAGCCCCAGCATTTT.

The sample holds many counts of this clonotype. This rearrangement joins TRBV27 to TRBJ1-2; 7 nucleotides agree with TRBD1. This CDR3 has 15 amino acids. The ends lost 4 bases at V and 4 bases at J; junction bases unmatched: 9. The V gene's germline CDR1 is MNHEY and CDR2 SMNVEV (reference sequence). The DNA of the CDR3 is TGTGCCAGCAGTTCCGAAGACAGGGAGGGCTATGGCTACACCTTC. Translating gives CASSSEDREGYGYTF.

The rearrangement links TRBV5-1 to TRBJ2-7; D uncertain. The germline V gene encodes CDR1 SGHRS and CDR2 YFSETQ. The CDR3 has 15 amino acids. Trimming took off 4 bases at V and 1 base at J, with 15 bases between the two ends. CDR3 nucleotides: TGCGCCAGCAGCGCAACCGGGTTAAGGTCCTACGAGCAGTACTTC. Translating gives CASSATGLRSYEQYF.

This clonotype was picked up a small number of times. The chain joins TRBV7-2 to TRBJ2-5; 9 bases agree with TRBD1. Germline CDR1 and CDR2: SGHTA and FQGNSA. This CDR3 contains 14 residues. The trim removed 4 bases at V and 7 bases at J, leaving 7 bases unmatched. The CDR3 loop is CASSSGQGTRTQYF. CDR3 DNA: TGTGCCAGCAGCTCCGGACAGGGGACGAGGACCCAGTACTTC.

This clonotype came up a few times. This chain links TRBV5-1 with TRBJ2-3, with a possible D match to TRBD2 (6 bases). Germline assignment: CDR1 SGHRS and CDR2 YFSETQ. V lost 0 bases, J lost 4 bases, and 12 bases lay in between. The CDR3 is made up of 15 amino acids. The CDR3, as DNA: TGCGCCAGCAGCTTGGCCATATGGGGGGCAGATACGCAGTATTTT. As protein: CASSLAIWGADTQYF.